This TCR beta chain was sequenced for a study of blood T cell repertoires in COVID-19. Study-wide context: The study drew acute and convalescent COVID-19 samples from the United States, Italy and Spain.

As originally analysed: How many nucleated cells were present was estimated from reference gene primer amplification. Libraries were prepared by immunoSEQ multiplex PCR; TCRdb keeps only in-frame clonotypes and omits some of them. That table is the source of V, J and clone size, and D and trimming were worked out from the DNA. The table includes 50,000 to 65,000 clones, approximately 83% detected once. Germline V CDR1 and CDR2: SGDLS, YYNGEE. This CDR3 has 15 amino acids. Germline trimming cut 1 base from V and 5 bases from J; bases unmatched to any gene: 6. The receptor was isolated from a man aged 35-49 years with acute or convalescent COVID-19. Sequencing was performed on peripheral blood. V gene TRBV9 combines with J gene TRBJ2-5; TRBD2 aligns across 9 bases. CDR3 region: CASSVSSGGRETQYF. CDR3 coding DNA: TGTGCCAGCAGCGTATCCAGCGGGGGGCGGGAGACCCAGTACTTC. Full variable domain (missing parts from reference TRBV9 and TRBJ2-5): DSGVTQTPKHLITATGQRVTLRCSPRSGDLSVYWYQQSLDQGLQFLIQYYNGEERAKGNILERFSAQQFPDLHSELNLSSLELGDSALYFCASSVSSGGRETQYFGPGTRLLVL.